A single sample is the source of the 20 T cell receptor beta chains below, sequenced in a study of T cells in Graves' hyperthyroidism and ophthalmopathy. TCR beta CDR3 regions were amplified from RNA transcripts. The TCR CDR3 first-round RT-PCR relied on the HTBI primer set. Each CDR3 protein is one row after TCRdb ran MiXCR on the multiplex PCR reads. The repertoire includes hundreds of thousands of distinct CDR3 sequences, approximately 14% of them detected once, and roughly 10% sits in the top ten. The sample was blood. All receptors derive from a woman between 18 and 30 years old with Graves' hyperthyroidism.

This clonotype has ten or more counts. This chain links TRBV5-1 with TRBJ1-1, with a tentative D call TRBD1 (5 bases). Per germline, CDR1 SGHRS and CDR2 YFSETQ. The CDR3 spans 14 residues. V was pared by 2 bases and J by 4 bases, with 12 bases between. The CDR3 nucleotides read TGCGCCAGCAGCTTCGACGGGGGGAGCACTGAAGCTTTCTTT. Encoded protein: CASSFDGGSTEAFF.

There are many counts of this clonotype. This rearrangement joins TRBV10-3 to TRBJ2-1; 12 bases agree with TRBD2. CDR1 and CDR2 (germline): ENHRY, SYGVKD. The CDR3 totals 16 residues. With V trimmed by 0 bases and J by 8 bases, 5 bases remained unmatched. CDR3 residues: CAISESQRLAGDEQFF. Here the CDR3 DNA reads TGTGCCATCAGTGAGTCTCAGCGACTAGCGGGAGATGAGCAGTTCTTC.

The CDR3 region has the DNA TGTGCCAGCAGTACAAATTCACCCCTCCACTTT. Its translation is CASSTNSPLHF. This sequence joins TRBV6-2 or TRBV6-3 and TRBJ1-6; D is ambiguous. The CDR3 runs to 11 residues. Germline CDR1 is MNHEY and CDR2 is SVGEGT. The germline V and J ends were trimmed by 5 bases and 7 bases, with 3 bases remaining between them.

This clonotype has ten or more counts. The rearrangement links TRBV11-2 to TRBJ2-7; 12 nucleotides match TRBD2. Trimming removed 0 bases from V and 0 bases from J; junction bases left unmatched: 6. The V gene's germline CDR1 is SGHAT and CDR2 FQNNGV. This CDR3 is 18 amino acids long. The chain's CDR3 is CASSLEGGLAGLSYEQYF. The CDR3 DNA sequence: TGTGCCAGCAGCTTAGAGGGGGGACTAGCGGGCCTCTCCTACGAGCAGTACTTC.

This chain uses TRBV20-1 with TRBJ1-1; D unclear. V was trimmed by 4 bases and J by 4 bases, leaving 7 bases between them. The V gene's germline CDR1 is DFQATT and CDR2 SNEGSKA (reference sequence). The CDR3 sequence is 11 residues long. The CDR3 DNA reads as TGCAGTGCTACACGGCCCACTGAAGCTTTCTTT. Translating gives CSATRPTEAFF.

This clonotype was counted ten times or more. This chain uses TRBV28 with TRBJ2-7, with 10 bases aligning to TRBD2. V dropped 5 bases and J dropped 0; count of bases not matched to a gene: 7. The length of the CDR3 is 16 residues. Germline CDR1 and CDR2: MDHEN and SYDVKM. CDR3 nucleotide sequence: TGTGCCAGCAGTACTGGACTAGCGGCTAACTCCTACGAGCAGTACTTC. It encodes CASSTGLAANSYEQYF.

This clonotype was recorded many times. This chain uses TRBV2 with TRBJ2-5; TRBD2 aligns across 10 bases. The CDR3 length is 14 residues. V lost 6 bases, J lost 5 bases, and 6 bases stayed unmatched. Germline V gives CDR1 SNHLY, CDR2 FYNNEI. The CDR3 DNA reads TGTGCCAGCAGCGCCGGGACTAGCGCGGAGACCCAGTACTTC. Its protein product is CASSAGTSAETQYF.

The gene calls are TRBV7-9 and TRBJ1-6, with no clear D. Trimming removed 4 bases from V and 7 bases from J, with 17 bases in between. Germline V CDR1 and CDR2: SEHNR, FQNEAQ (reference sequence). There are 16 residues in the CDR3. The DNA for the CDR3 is TGTGCCAGCAGCTCTTTGTCCCGGACGGAAAATTCACCCCTCCACTTT. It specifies CASSSLSRTENSPLHF.

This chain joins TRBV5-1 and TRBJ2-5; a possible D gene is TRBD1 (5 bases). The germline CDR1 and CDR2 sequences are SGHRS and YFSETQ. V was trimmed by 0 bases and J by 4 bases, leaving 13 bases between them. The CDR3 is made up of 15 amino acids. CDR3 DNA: TGCGCCAGCAGCTTGGTGGGGCGAAGAGGAGAGACCCAGTACTTC. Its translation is CASSLVGRRGETQYF.

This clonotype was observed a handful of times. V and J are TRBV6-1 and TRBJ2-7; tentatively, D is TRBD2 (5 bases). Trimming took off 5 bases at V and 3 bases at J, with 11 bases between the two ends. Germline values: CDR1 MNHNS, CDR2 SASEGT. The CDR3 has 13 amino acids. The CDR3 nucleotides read TGTGCCAGCAGTTTCCCCGGGAACTACGAGCAGTACTTC. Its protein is CASSFPGNYEQYF.

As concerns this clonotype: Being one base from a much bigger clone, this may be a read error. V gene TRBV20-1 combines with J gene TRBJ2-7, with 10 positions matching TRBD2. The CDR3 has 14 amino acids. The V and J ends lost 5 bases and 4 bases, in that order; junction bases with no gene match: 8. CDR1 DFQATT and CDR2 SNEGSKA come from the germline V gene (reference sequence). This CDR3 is CSAGAIAGGYEQYF. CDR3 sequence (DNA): TGCAGTGCTGGGGCAATAGCGGGAGGATACGAGCAGTACTTC.

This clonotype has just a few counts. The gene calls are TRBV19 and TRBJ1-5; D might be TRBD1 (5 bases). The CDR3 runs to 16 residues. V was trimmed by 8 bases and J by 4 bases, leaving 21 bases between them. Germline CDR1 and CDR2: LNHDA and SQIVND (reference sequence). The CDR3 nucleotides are TGTGCCAGTGCAGTGGGCAGGGAGGGATGGAATCAGCCCCAGCATTTT. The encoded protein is CASAVGREGWNQPQHF.

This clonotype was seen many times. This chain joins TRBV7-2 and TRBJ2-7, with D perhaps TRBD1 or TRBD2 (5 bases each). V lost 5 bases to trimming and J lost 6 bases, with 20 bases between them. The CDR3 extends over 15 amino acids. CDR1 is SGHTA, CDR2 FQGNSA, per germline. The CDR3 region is CASSLTGTRPGEQYF. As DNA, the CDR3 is TGTGCCAGCAGCCTGACTGGGACCCGCCCCGGCGAGCAGTACTTC. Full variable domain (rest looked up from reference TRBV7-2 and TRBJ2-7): GAGVSQSPSNKVTEKGKDVELRCDPISGHTALYWYRQSLGQGLEFLIYFQGNSAPDKSGLPSDRFSAERTGGSVSTLTIQRTQQEDSAVYLCASSLTGTRPGEQYFGPGTRLTVT.

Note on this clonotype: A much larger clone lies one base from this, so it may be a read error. The DNA of the CDR3 is TGTGCCAGCAGTCAAGGGGCAGACCCAAGGGATGGCTACACCTTC. Translation: CASSQGADPRDGYTF. J is TRBJ1-2 and V is TRBV27; weak D call: TRBD1 (5 bases). CDR1 and CDR2 (germline): MNHEY, SMNVEV (reference sequence). With 5 bases removed from V and 6 bases from J, the gap between germline ends came to 19 bases. This CDR3 has 15 residues.

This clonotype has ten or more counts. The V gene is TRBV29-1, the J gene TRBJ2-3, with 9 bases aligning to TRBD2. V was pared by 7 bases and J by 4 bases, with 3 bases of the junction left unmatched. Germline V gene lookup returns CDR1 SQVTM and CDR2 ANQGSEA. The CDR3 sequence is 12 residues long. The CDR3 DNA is TGCAGCGAGGGACTAGCAGCAGATACGCAGTATTTT. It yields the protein CSEGLAADTQYF.

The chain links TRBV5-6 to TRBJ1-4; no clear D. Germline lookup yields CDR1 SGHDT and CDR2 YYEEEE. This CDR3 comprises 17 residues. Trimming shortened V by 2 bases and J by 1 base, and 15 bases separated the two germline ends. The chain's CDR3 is CASSLPYESGTNEKLFF. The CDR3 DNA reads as TGTGCCAGCAGCTTACCTTATGAATCCGGAACTAATGAAAAACTGTTTTTT.

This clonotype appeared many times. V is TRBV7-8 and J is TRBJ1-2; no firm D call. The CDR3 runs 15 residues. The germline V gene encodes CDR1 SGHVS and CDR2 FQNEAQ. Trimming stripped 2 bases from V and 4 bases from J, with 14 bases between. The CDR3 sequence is CASSLSSASSYGYTF. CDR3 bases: TGTGCCAGCAGCTTATCGAGTGCGTCTAGCTATGGCTACACCTTC. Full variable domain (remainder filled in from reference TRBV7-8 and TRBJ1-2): GAGVSQSPRYKVAKRGQDVALRCDPISGHVSLFWYQQALGQGPEFLTYFQNEAQLDKSGLPSDRFFAERPEGSVSTLKIQRTQQEDSAVYLCASSLSSASSYGYTFGSGTRLTVV.

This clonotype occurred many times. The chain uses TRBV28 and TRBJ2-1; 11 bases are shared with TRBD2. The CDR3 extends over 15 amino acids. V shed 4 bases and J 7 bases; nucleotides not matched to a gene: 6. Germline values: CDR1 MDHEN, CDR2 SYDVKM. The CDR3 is CASSSLAGGTNEQFF. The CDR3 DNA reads TGTGCCAGCAGTTCGCTAGCGGGAGGAACTAATGAGCAGTTCTTC. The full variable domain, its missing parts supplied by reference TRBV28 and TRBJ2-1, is DVKVTQSSRYLVKRTGEKVFLECVQDMDHENMFWYRQDPGLGLRLIYFSYDVKMKEKGDIPEGYSVSREKKERFSLILESASTNQTSMYLCASSSLAGGTNEQFFGPGTRLTVL.

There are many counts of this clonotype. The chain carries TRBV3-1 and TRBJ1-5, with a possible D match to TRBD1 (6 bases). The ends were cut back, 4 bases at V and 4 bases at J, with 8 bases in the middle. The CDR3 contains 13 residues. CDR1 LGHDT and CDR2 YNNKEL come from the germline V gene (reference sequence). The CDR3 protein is CASSRTENQPQHF. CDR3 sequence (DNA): TGTGCCAGCAGCCGGACAGAAAATCAGCCCCAGCATTTT.

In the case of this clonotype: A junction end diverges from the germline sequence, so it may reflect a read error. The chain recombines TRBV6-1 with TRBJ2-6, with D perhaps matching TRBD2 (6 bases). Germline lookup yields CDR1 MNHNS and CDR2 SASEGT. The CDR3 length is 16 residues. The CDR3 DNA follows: TGTGCCAGCAGTCTGTCCGGTACACGCGGGGCCAACGTTCTGACTTTC. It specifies CASSLSGTRGANVLTF.